This T cell receptor beta chain was recovered during a study of blood T cell repertoires in COVID-19. In the authors' workflow: Reference gene primer amplification gave nucleated cell count estimates. Profiled with immunoSEQ multiplex PCR; TCRdb holds only in-frame clones, not every one. V and J calls plus clone size are reproduced from that table; the DNA served to infer D and trimming. The repertoire consists of approximately 310,000 clones, with 85% occurring once and the leading ten covering 1.5% to 2%. Individuals drawn from around 25 US areas were roughly 18 to 95 years old. Looked up from germline, CDR1 is SGHTA and CDR2 is FQGNSA. The ends lost 4 bases at V and 4 bases at J; junction bases unmatched: 10. The CDR3 is made up of 16 amino acids.

The chain uses TRBV7-2 and TRBJ1-5; 7 bases match TRBD1. This clonotype was obtained from a woman younger than 45 who had been exposed to COVID-19. The specimen was PBMCs or T cells enriched from blood (not recorded which). CDR3 sequence (DNA): TGTGCCAGCAGCTCTAATGGACAGGTGAGAAATCAGCCCCAGCATTTT. The encoded protein is CASSSNGQVRNQPQHF.